The T cell receptor beta chain under discussion was sequenced for a study of T-cell reconstitution after alpha-beta-depleted transplantation in children. Unique molecular identifiers were incorporated into the prepared TCRbeta library. TCRdb itself ran the PCR reads through MiXCR, one entry per CDR3 protein. The sample consists of 200,000 to 300,000 distinct CDR3 sequences, around 11% of them appearing once. This clonotype was observed at least ten times. The V end was cut by 4 bases, the J end by 5 bases, with 5 bases between. The V gene's germline CDR1 is MGHDK and CDR2 SYGVNS. This CDR3 has 11 amino acids.

The rearrangement uses TRBV25-1 and TRBJ1-2; TRBD1 is a possible D gene (5 bases). Material: PBMCs from the stem cell graft donor, obtained from the stem cell graft. This TCR was sampled from a human donor who donated a stem cell graft to a child with acute lymphoblastic leukemia. In DNA form, the CDR3 reads TGTGCCAGCAGTGCAGGGTATGGCTACACCTTC. Protein product: CASSAGYGYTF.